The 7 T cell receptor beta chains below come from one sample, sequenced in a study of blood T cell repertoires in COVID-19. Produced via immunoSEQ multiplex PCR; TCRdb's table is partial and in-frame only. The sample contains a few hundred thousand clones, roughly 80% of which appear only once. The sequenced material came from PBMCs or T cells enriched from blood (not recorded which). The receptors originated from a woman aged 40 to 50 with acute COVID-19.

The table lists this clone with a count of one. The chain is built from TRBV11-2 and TRBJ1-4; TRBD1 agrees at 8 bases. Germline values: CDR1 SGHAT, CDR2 FQNNGV. V was clipped by 1 base and J by 1 base; unmatched bases: 11. The CDR3 runs to 19 residues. The CDR3 DNA reads as TGTGCCAGCAGCTTAGGGAGGTTGACAGGGGATAAAACTAATGAAAAACTGTTTTTT. This codes for CASSLGRLTGDKTNEKLFF.

This sequence joins TRBV2 and TRBJ1-1, with no clear D. The CDR3 covers 12 residues. Germline V CDR1 and CDR2: SNHLY, FYNNEI. V lost 7 bases and J lost 0, with 6 bases in between. As DNA, the CDR3 is TGTGCCAGCAAAGCTCTGAACACTGAAGCTTTCTTT. Protein sequence: CASKALNTEAFF.

V is TRBV19 and J is TRBJ1-2; 9 bases agree with TRBD1. The CDR3 covers 15 residues. V lost 4 bases, J lost 0 bases, and 3 bases stayed unmatched. Germline V gives CDR1 LNHDA, CDR2 SQIVND (reference sequence). The CDR3 sequence: CASSKRQGANYGYTF. CDR3 bases: TGTGCCAGTAGTAAAAGACAGGGGGCTAACTATGGCTACACCTTC. Full variable domain (missing parts from reference TRBV19 and TRBJ1-2): DGGITQSPKYLFRKEGQNVTLSCEQNLNHDAMYWYRQDPGQGLRLIYYSQIVNDFQKGDIAEGYSVSREKKESFPLTVTSAQKNPTAFYLCASSKRQGANYGYTFGSGTRLTVV.

The J gene is TRBJ2-5, the V gene TRBV6-5; no definite D call. This CDR3 has 12 amino acids. V lost 4 bases and J lost 5, with 8 bases in between. Germline loops: CDR1 MNHEY, CDR2 SVGAGI. CDR3 amino acids: CASSSQLETQYF. The CDR3 bases are TGTGCCAGCAGTTCCCAATTGGAGACCCAGTACTTC.

V and J are TRBV2 and TRBJ1-6, with 10 positions matching TRBD1. Germline values: CDR1 SNHLY, CDR2 FYNNEI. CDR3 length: 15 amino acids. The junction had 5 bases not matched to a gene; V was cut back by 3 bases and J by 9 bases. This CDR3 is CASSDDRGQGSPLHF. The CDR3 region has the DNA TGTGCCAGCAGTGATGACAGGGGGCAGGGTTCACCCCTCCACTTT.

V and J are TRBV4-1 and TRBJ2-6; D gene ambiguous. Trimming cost V 0 bases and J 0 bases, with 12 bases left between them. The length of the CDR3 is 18 residues. Germline V gene sequence: CDR1 MGHRA, CDR2 YSYEKL. The CDR3 here is CASSQEVWARSGANVLTF. The DNA of the CDR3 is TGCGCCAGCAGCCAAGAAGTCTGGGCCCGCTCTGGGGCCAACGTCCTGACTTTC.

This clone appeared a few times. The rearrangement uses TRBV20-1 and TRBJ1-2, with D tentatively TRBD1 (5 bases). Germline V gives CDR1 DFQATT, CDR2 SNEGSKA (reference sequence). The CDR3 is 11 amino acids. Trimming removed 3 bases from V and 5 bases from J, with 7 bases in between. The CDR3 loop reads CSASGGYGYTF. The CDR3 DNA is TGCAGTGCTAGCGGGGGTTATGGCTACACCTTC.